This is a list of T cell receptor beta chains from one sample in a study of T cells in Graves' hyperthyroidism and ophthalmopathy. TCRdb used MiXCR to reprocess the multiplex PCR reads, holding one entry per CDR3 protein. The table lists a few hundred thousand distinct CDR3 sequences, more than 12% of them singletons. The sequencing sample was made of blood. All receptors come from a woman aged 25 to 45 with Graves' hyperthyroidism. CDR3s include the opening cysteine and the closing phenylalanine or tryptophan. Each record gives: V gene, D gene, clone size, J gene, CDR3 protein, CDR3 DNA. A D gene is named only where the DNA matches it firmly. Rows may omit the clone size; those that give it use once, few, many or a size class.

V gene: TRBV2
D gene: NA
clone size: many
J gene: TRBJ2-5
CDR3 protein: CASVWGDPEETQYF
CDR3 DNA: TGTGCCAGCGTTTGGGGCGATCCTGAAGAGACCCAGTACTTC

V gene: TRBV28
D gene: NA
clone size: many
J gene: TRBJ2-7
CDR3 protein: CASSLASGSSYEQYF
CDR3 DNA: TGTGCCAGCAGTTTAGCCAGCGGTTCTTCCTACGAGCAGTACTTC

V gene: TRBV7-3
D gene: NA
clone size: many
J gene: TRBJ2-3
CDR3 protein: CASSLHLTSTDTQYF
CDR3 DNA: TGTGCCAGCAGCTTACATCTGACTAGCACAGATACGCAGTATTTT

V gene: TRBV28
D gene: TRBD1
clone size: many
J gene: TRBJ2-2
CDR3 protein: CASRFDRGTGELFF
CDR3 DNA: TGTGCCAGCCGATTCGACAGGGGCACCGGGGAGCTGTTTTTT

V gene: TRBV24-1
D gene: TRBD1
clone size: NA
J gene: TRBJ1-1
CDR3 protein: CATPPQGRVSEAFF
CDR3 DNA: TGTGCCACCCCACCACAGGGGAGGGTCTCTGAAGCTTTCTTT

V gene: TRBV3-1
D gene: TRBD1
clone size: many
J gene: TRBJ2-1
CDR3 protein: CASSQVGARGIVNEQFF
CDR3 DNA: TGTGCCAGCAGCCAAGTCGGGGCCAGGGGGATTGTCAATGAGCAGTTCTTC

V gene: TRBV20-1
D gene: NA
clone size: NA
J gene: TRBJ1-1
CDR3 protein: CSAINGRRMNTEAFF
CDR3 DNA: TGCAGTGCCATCAACGGACGGCGGATGAACACTGAAGCTTTCTTT

V gene: TRBV5-1
D gene: NA
clone size: few
J gene: TRBJ2-2
CDR3 protein: CASSLHSAGIGTGELFF
CDR3 DNA: TGCGCCAGCAGCTTGCATTCGGCGGGAATAGGCACCGGGGAGCTGTTTTTT

V gene: TRBV5-5
D gene: TRBD2
clone size: many
J gene: TRBJ2-3
CDR3 protein: CASSWTSGKSDTQYF
CDR3 DNA: TGTGCCAGCAGCTGGACTAGCGGGAAGTCAGATACGCAGTATTTT

V gene: TRBV27
D gene: TRBD1
clone size: once
J gene: TRBJ1-4
CDR3 protein: CASRRQGFSNEKLFF
CDR3 DNA: TGTGCCAGCAGACGACAGGGTTTCAGTAATGAAAAACTGTTTTTT

V gene: TRBV3-1
D gene: NA
clone size: few
J gene: TRBJ1-2
CDR3 protein: CASSQEIGEGGYTF
CDR3 DNA: TGTGCCAGCAGCCAAGAGATAGGGGAGGGTGGCTACACCTTC

V gene: TRBV2
D gene: TRBD2
clone size: NA
J gene: TRBJ2-1
CDR3 protein: CASSADGLAANEQFF
CDR3 DNA: TGTGCCAGCAGCGCCGACGGACTAGCGGCCAATGAGCAGTTCTTC

V gene: TRBV7-6
D gene: NA
clone size: many
J gene: TRBJ2-7
CDR3 protein: CASSLEIGYEQYF
CDR3 DNA: TGTGCCAGCAGCTTAGAAATTGGGTACGAGCAGTACTTC

V gene: TRBV2
D gene: NA
clone size: many
J gene: TRBJ1-2
CDR3 protein: CASSLTDRRSYTF
CDR3 DNA: TGTGCCAGCAGTCTAACCGACAGGCGGAGCTACACCTTC

V gene: TRBV15
D gene: NA
clone size: many
J gene: TRBJ2-3
CDR3 protein: CATSRDVRADTQYF
CDR3 DNA: TGTGCCACCAGCAGAGATGTCCGAGCAGATACGCAGTATTTT

V gene: TRBV27
D gene: TRBD2
clone size: few
J gene: TRBJ2-1
CDR3 protein: CASSSLPLAGGPSREQFF
CDR3 DNA: TGTGCCAGCAGTTCCCTCCCGTTAGCGGGAGGGCCGAGTCGTGAGCAGTTCTTC

V gene: TRBV11-2
D gene: NA
clone size: many
J gene: TRBJ2-3
CDR3 protein: CASSSITETDTQYF
CDR3 DNA: TGTGCCAGCAGTTCTATCACAGAGACAGATACGCAGTATTTT

V gene: TRBV15
D gene: TRBD2
clone size: many
J gene: TRBJ2-1
CDR3 protein: CATSRPGTSGYNEQFF
CDR3 DNA: TGTGCCACCAGCAGACCTGGGACTAGCGGATACAATGAGCAGTTCTTC

V gene: TRBV20-1
D gene: TRBD1
clone size: once
J gene: TRBJ1-2
CDR3 protein: CSAPDRDIDGYTF
CDR3 DNA: TGCAGTGCTCCGGACAGGGACATCGATGGCTACACCTTC

V gene: TRBV5-4
D gene: TRBD2
clone size: NA
J gene: TRBJ2-1
CDR3 protein: CASSSPPSGSSDEQFF
CDR3 DNA: TGTGCCAGCAGCAGCCCCCCAAGCGGGAGTAGCGATGAGCAGTTCTTC

V gene: TRBV24-1
D gene: NA
clone size: NA
J gene: TRBJ2-5
CDR3 protein: CATSDLSVETQYF
CDR3 DNA: TGTGCCACCAGTGATTTGTCGGTTGAGACCCAGTACTTC

V gene: TRBV7-8
D gene: TRBD1
clone size: many
J gene: TRBJ1-3
CDR3 protein: CASSPSQNRDRGFDTIYF
CDR3 DNA: TGTGCCAGCAGCCCATCTCAAAACCGGGACAGGGGTTTCGACACCATATATTTT

V gene: TRBV2
D gene: TRBD1
clone size: NA
J gene: TRBJ1-5
CDR3 protein: CASRRQGGQPQHF
CDR3 DNA: TGTGCCAGCAGAAGACAGGGAGGTCAGCCCCAGCATTTT

V gene: TRBV9
D gene: TRBD2
clone size: many
J gene: TRBJ2-7
CDR3 protein: CASERDSENYEQYF
CDR3 DNA: TGTGCCAGCGAGCGGGATTCGGAAAACTACGAGCAGTACTTC

V gene: TRBV19
D gene: TRBD2
clone size: NA
J gene: TRBJ2-3
CDR3 protein: CASSTLAGVTDTQYF
CDR3 DNA: TGTGCCAGTAGCACACTAGCGGGAGTAACAGATACGCAGTATTTT

V gene: TRBV5-5
D gene: TRBD1
clone size: NA
J gene: TRBJ1-5
CDR3 protein: CASSDRGWDLTQHF
CDR3 DNA: TGTGCCAGCTCGGACAGGGGCTGGGATCTGACCCAGCATTTT

V gene: TRBV2
D gene: TRBD1
clone size: few
J gene: TRBJ2-2
CDR3 protein: CASRDRGPTGELFF
CDR3 DNA: TGTGCCAGCAGGGACAGGGGGCCCACCGGGGAGCTGTTTTTT

V gene: TRBV5-1
D gene: TRBD2
clone size: NA
J gene: TRBJ2-7
CDR3 protein: CASSLDGLAAYEQYF
CDR3 DNA: TGCGCCAGCAGCTTGGATGGACTAGCCGCCTACGAGCAGTACTTC

V gene: TRBV20-1
D gene: TRBD2
clone size: few
J gene: TRBJ2-1
CDR3 protein: CSAILASSGSNEQFF
CDR3 DNA: TGCAGTGCTATCCTAGCGTCTAGCGGGAGTAATGAGCAGTTCTTC

V gene: TRBV18
D gene: TRBD1
clone size: many
J gene: TRBJ2-1
CDR3 protein: CASSPSTGGTDEQFF
CDR3 DNA: TGTGCCAGCTCACCCTCGACAGGGGGCACGGATGAGCAGTTCTTC

V gene: TRBV5-8
D gene: NA
clone size: NA
J gene: TRBJ1-5
CDR3 protein: CASNLGTFYNQPQHF
CDR3 DNA: TGTGCCAGCAACTTGGGGACCTTTTACAATCAGCCCCAGCATTTT

V gene: TRBV28
D gene: TRBD1
clone size: many
J gene: TRBJ2-4
CDR3 protein: CASGQGLAKNIQYF
CDR3 DNA: TGTGCCAGCGGACAGGGCCTAGCCAAAAACATTCAGTACTTC

V gene: TRBV20-1
D gene: NA
clone size: few
J gene: TRBJ2-5
CDR3 protein: CSARDEGTQYF
CDR3 DNA: TGCAGTGCTAGAGATGAGGGGACCCAGTACTTC

V gene: TRBV10-1
D gene: NA
clone size: few
J gene: TRBJ2-3
CDR3 protein: CASSDLPSTDTQYF
CDR3 DNA: TGCGCCAGCAGTGATTTGCCGAGCACAGATACGCAGTATTTT

V gene: TRBV6-1
D gene: NA
clone size: many
J gene: TRBJ2-7
CDR3 protein: CASWGSMDPPQAYEQYF
CDR3 DNA: TGTGCCAGCTGGGGATCCATGGACCCGCCCCAAGCCTACGAGCAGTACTTC

V gene: TRBV7-3
D gene: TRBD2
clone size: few
J gene: TRBJ2-1
CDR3 protein: CASSPRSSGSPDNEQFF
CDR3 DNA: TGTGCCAGCAGCCCCCGGTCTAGCGGGAGTCCGGACAATGAGCAGTTCTTC

V gene: TRBV30
D gene: NA
clone size: many
J gene: TRBJ2-1
CDR3 protein: CAWSHAYNEQFF
CDR3 DNA: TGTGCCTGGAGCCACGCCTACAATGAGCAGTTCTTC

V gene: TRBV5-6
D gene: TRBD2
clone size: NA
J gene: TRBJ2-7
CDR3 protein: CASSLGLAGPHYEQYF
CDR3 DNA: TGTGCCAGCAGCTTGGGACTAGCGGGTCCTCACTACGAGCAGTACTTC

V gene: TRBV20-1
D gene: TRBD2
clone size: NA
J gene: TRBJ2-7
CDR3 protein: CSARVPSGFYEQYF
CDR3 DNA: TGCAGTGCTAGAGTTCCTAGCGGGTTCTACGAGCAGTACTTC

V gene: TRBV6-1
D gene: NA
clone size: NA
J gene: TRBJ2-1
CDR3 protein: CASRRTDSPDNEQFF
CDR3 DNA: TGTGCCAGCAGACGAACAGACAGTCCTGACAATGAGCAGTTCTTC

V gene: TRBV10-3
D gene: TRBD1
clone size: NA
J gene: TRBJ1-1
CDR3 protein: CAISVTDRGTNTEAFF
CDR3 DNA: TGTGCCATCAGTGTTACGGACAGGGGAACGAACACTGAAGCTTTCTTT

V gene: TRBV3-1
D gene: TRBD1
clone size: many
J gene: TRBJ1-4
CDR3 protein: CASSPRDRNNEKLFF
CDR3 DNA: TGTGCCAGCAGCCCACGGGACAGGAATAATGAAAAACTGTTTTTT

V gene: TRBV11-2
D gene: TRBD2
clone size: many
J gene: TRBJ2-1
CDR3 protein: CASSLNGGGPGYNEQFF
CDR3 DNA: TGTGCCAGCAGCTTAAATGGGGGAGGGCCGGGATACAATGAGCAGTTCTTC

V gene: TRBV19
D gene: NA
clone size: few
J gene: TRBJ1-4
CDR3 protein: CASSMARTNEKLFF
CDR3 DNA: TGTGCCAGTAGTATGGCCAGGACTAATGAAAAACTGTTTTTT

V gene: TRBV7-9
D gene: NA
clone size: NA
J gene: TRBJ2-7
CDR3 protein: CASAGDRAYEQYF
CDR3 DNA: TGTGCCAGCGCGGGGGACAGAGCGTACGAGCAGTACTTC